Ten or more counts support the clone carrying this TCR beta chain. Antigen: not known. The data belong to a study of neurological immune-mediated disorders. CDR1 and CDR2 from the germline V gene are SGHVS and FNYEAQ. V was clipped by 5 bases and J by 5 bases; unmatched bases: 7. CDR3 length: 14 amino acids. Template-switch 5'RACE cDNA synthesis added a 10-nucleotide unique molecular identifier. Sequencing runs each yielded over 190 million TCR-beta sequences from 15-18 subjects. MiXCR, applied by TCRdb to the 5' RACE reads, yields one record per CDR3 protein. The profile shows about 82,000 distinct CDR3 sequences, 2.5% to 3% of them singletons. Study outcomes and limitations: Subjects shared no identical expanded-clone CDR3 amino acid sequences, suggesting private TCR-beta repertoires in all groups.

This rearrangement joins TRBV7-6 to TRBJ2-7; 9 bases match TRBD2. Source material: PBMCs. The TCR originated in a young woman with multiple sclerosis. CDR3 nucleotide sequence: TGTGCCAGCAGCGGAACCTTAGCGGGAGACGAGCAGTACTTC. Translating gives CASSGTLAGDEQYF.